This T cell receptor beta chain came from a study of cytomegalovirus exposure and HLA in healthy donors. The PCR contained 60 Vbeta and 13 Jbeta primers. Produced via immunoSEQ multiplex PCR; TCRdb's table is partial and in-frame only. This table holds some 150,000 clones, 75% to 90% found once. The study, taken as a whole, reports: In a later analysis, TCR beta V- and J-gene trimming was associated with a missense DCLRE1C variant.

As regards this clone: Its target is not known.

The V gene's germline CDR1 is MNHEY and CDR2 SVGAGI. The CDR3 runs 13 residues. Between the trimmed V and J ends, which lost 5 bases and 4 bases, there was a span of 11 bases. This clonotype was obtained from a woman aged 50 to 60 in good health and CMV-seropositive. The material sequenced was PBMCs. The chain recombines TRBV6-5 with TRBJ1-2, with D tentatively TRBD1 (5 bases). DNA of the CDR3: TGTGCCAGCAGTCACCGACAGTCCTATGGCTACACCTTC. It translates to CASSHRQSYGYTF.